This T cell receptor (beta chain) was documented in a study of post-analysis software for immune sequencing data. Findings of the study overall: With TRBV5-6, TRBV5-1 and TRBV20-1 included, about five TRBV segments were more frequent in patients than in controls.

V was shortened by 9 bases and J by 10 bases, with 13 bases between the two germline ends. CDR3 length: 10 residues. Germline-derived CDR1 and CDR2 are SGHRS and YFSETQ. A remark on this clonotype: Its target is not known. No conserved phenylalanine or tryptophan ends this CDR3, so it is likely a read error.

Tagging with unique molecular identifiers was a feature of the TCR beta cDNA libraries. TCRdb ran MiXCR on the PCR reads and lists one entry per CDR3 protein. This table has 820,000 or so distinct CDR3 sequences, roughly half appearing once. This chain links TRBV5-1 with TRBJ1-1, with D uncertain. Sequenced sample: blood. The sequence was obtained from a girl under 18 with multiple sclerosis. CDR3 in amino acids: CANKGLVAFL. The CDR3 coding sequence is TGCGCCAACAAAGGACTGGTAGCTTTCTTG.